The sequence of this T cell receptor beta chain was determined in a study of T cell responses to AZD1222 COVID-19 vaccine. Findings and caveats of the study: Variant regions that are unmutated are reportedly the target of nearly half of spike-specific TCRs.

For this clone: The antigen is unknown.

Data came from immunoSEQ multiplex PCR; TCRdb stores just in-frame clones and leaves some out. Altogether 150,000 to 200,000 clones are present, around nine tenths being singletons, with the ten largest covering more than 5.5%. The V end lost 3 bases, the J end lost 7 bases, and 16 bases lay between the germline ends. CDR1 SGHTA and CDR2 FQGNSA come from the germline V gene. The CDR3 has 15 amino acids. The J gene is TRBJ1-5, the V gene TRBV7-2, with D possibly TRBD1 on 5 matching bases. This TCR derives from an adult in good health. The sequences come from peripheral blood, collected on day 0 of AZD1222 vaccination. The CDR3 DNA follows: TGTGCCAGCAGCTTCCTGTCGGGGCTGAAGCAGCCCCAGCATTTT. It specifies CASSFLSGLKQPQHF.